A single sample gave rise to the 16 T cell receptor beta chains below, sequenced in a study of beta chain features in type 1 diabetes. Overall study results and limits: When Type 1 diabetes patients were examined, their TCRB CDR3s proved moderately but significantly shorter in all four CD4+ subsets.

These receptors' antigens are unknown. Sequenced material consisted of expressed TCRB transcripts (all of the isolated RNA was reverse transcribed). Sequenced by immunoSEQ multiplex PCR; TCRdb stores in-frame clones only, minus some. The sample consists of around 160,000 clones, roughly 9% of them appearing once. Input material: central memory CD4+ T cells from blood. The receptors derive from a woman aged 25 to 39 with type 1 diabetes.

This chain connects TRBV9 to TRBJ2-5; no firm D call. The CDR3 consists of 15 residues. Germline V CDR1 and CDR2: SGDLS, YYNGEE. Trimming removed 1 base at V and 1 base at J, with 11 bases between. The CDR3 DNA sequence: TGTGCCAGCAGCGTAAACGGGTTAGGCCAAGAGACCCAGTACTTC. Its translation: CASSVNGLGQETQYF.

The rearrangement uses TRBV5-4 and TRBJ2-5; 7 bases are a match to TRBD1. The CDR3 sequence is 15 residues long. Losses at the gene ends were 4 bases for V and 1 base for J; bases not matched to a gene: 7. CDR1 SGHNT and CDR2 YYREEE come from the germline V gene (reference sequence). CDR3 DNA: TGTGCCAGCAGCCCCGGACAGGACTTCCAAGAGACCCAGTACTTC. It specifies CASSPGQDFQETQYF.

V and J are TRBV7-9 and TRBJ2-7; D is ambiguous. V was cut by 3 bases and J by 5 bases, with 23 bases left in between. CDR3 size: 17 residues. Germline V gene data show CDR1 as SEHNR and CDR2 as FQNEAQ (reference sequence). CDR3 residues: CASSLVKITVLADEQYF. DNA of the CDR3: TGTGCCAGCAGCTTGGTAAAGATTACGGTTTTAGCAGACGAGCAGTACTTC.

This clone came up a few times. The CDR3, as DNA: TGTGCCAGCAGTGGGGAGGACTTGGATACGCAGTATTTT. Its translation is CASSGEDLDTQYF. The rearrangement joins TRBV6-4 to TRBJ2-3; tentatively, D is TRBD2 (6 bases). There are 13 residues in the CDR3. The ends were cut back, 4 bases at V and 6 bases at J, with 11 bases in the middle. The germline V gene has CDR1 MRHNA and CDR2 SNTAGT.

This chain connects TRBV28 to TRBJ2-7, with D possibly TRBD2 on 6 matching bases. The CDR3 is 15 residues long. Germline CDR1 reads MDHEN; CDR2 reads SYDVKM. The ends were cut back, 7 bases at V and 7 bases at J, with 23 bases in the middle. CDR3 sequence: CASNQSGGARWEQYF. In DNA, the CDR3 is TGTGCCAGCAATCAATCCGGCGGGGCTCGGTGGGAGCAGTACTTC.

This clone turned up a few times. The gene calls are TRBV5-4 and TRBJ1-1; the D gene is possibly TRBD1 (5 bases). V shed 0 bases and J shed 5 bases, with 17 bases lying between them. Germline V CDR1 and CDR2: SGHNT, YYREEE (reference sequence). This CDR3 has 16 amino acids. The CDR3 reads CASSLVLGVTETEAFF. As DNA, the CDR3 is TGTGCCAGCAGCTTGGTGTTAGGGGTGACAGAAACTGAAGCTTTCTTT.

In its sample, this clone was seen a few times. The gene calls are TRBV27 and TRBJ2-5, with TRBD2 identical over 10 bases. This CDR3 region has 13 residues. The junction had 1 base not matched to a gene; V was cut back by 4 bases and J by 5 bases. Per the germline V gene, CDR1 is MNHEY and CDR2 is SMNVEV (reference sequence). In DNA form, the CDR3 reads TGTGCCAGCAGTTCAGCGGGAGGGGAGACCCAGTACTTC. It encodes CASSSAGGETQYF.

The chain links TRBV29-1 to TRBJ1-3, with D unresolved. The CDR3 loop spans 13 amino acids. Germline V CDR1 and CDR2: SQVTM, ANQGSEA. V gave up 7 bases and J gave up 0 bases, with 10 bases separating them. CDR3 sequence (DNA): TGCAGCGCCCGGTTTTTCTCTGGAAACACCATATATTTT. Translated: CSARFFSGNTIYF. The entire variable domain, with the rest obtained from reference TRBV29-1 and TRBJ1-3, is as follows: SAVISQKPSRDICQRGTSLTIQCQVDSQVTMMFWYRQQPGQSLTLIATANQGSEATYESGFVIDKFPISRPNLTFSTLTVSNMSPEDSSIYLCSARFFSGNTIYFGEGSWLTVV.

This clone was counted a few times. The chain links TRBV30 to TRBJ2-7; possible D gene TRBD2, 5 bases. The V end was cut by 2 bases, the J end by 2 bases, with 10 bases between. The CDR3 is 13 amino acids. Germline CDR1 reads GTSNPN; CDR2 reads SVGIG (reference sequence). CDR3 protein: CAWSRGSPYEQYF. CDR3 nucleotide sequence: TGTGCCTGGAGTCGTGGGAGTCCCTACGAGCAGTACTTC. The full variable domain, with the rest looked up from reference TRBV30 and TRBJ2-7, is SQTIHQWPATLVQPVGSPLSLECTVEGTSNPNLYWYRQAAGRGLQLLFYSVGIGQISSEVPQNLSASRPQDRQFILSSKKLLLSDSGFYLCAWSRGSPYEQYFGPGTRLTVT.

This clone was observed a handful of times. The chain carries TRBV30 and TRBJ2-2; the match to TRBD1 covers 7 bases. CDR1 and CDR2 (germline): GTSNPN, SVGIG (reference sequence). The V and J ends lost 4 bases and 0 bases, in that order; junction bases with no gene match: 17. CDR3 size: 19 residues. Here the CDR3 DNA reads TGTGCCTGGATGGGTCGGGTCCCAGGGGGACGGACGAACACCGGGGAGCTGTTTTTT. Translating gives CAWMGRVPGGRTNTGELFF. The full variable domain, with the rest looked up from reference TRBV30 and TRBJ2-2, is SQTIHQWPATLVQPVGSPLSLECTVEGTSNPNLYWYRQAAGRGLQLLFYSVGIGQISSEVPQNLSASRPQDRQFILSSKKLLLSDSGFYLCAWMGRVPGGRTNTGELFFGEGSRLTVL.

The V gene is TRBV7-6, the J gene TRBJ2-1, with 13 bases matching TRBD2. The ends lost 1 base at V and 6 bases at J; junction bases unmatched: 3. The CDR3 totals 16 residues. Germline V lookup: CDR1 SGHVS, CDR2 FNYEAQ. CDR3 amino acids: CASSLEGTSGVNEQFF. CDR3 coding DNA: TGTGCCAGCAGCTTAGAGGGGACTAGCGGGGTCAATGAGCAGTTCTTC.

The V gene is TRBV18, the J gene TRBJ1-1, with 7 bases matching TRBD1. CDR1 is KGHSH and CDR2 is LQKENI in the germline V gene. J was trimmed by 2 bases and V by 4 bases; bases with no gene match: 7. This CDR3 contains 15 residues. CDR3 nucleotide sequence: TGTGCCAGCTCACTCGGGACAGCCTTAAACACTGAAGCTTTCTTT. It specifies CASSLGTALNTEAFF. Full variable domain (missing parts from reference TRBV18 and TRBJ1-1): NAGVMQNPRHLVRRRGQEARLRCSPMKGHSHVYWYRQLPEEGLKFMVYLQKENIIDESGMPKERFSAEFPKEGPSILRIQQVVRGDSAAYFCASSLGTALNTEAFFGQGTRLTVV.

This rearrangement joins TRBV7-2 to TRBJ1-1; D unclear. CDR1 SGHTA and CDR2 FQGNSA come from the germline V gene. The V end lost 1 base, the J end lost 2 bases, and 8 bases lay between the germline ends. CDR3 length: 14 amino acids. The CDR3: CASSLDGFNTEAFF. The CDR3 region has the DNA TGTGCCAGCAGCTTAGACGGGTTTAACACTGAAGCTTTCTTT. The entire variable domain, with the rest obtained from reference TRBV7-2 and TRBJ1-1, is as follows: GAGVSQSPSNKVTEKGKDVELRCDPISGHTALYWYRQSLGQGLEFLIYFQGNSAPDKSGLPSDRFSAERTGGSVSTLTIQRTQQEDSAVYLCASSLDGFNTEAFFGQGTRLTVV.

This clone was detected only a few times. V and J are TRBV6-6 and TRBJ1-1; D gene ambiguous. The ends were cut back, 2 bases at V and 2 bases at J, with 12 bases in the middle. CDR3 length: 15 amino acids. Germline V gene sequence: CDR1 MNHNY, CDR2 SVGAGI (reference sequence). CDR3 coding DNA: TGTGCCAGCAGTTACGAGAGGGCATTTAACACTGAAGCTTTCTTT. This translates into CASSYERAFNTEAFF.

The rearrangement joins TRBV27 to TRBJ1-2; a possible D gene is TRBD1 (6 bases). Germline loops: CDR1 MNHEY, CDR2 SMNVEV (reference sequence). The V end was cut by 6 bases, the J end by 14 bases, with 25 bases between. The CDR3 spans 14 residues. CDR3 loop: CASRLNRDTPSGTF. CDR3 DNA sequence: TGTGCCAGCAGACTAAACCGGGACACCCCATCGGGGACCTTC.

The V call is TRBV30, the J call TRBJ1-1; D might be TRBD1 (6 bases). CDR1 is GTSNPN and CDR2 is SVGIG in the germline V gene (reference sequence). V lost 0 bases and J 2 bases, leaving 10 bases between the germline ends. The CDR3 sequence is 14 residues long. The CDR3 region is CAWSVLQGNTEAFF. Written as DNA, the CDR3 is TGTGCCTGGAGTGTACTACAGGGTAACACTGAAGCTTTCTTT. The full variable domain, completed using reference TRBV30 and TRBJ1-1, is SQTIHQWPATLVQPVGSPLSLECTVEGTSNPNLYWYRQAAGRGLQLLFYSVGIGQISSEVPQNLSASRPQDRQFILSSKKLLLSDSGFYLCAWSVLQGNTEAFFGQGTRLTVV.